A single sample is the source of the 4 T cell receptor beta chains below, sequenced in a study of blood T cells in healthy people across ages. Alongside a J-beta primer mix, a sample-barcoded 5' primer served in a second PCR lasting roughly 7 to 12 cycles. MiXCR was run by TCRdb on the 5' RACE reads, yielding one entry per CDR3 protein. The sample has around 800,000 distinct CDR3 sequences, about 48% seen once. Sequencing used blood. These receptors were taken from an elderly man in good health.

The V call is TRBV20-1, the J call TRBJ2-7; D possibly corresponds to TRBD1 (6 bases). The CDR3 is 14 amino acids. V gave up 4 bases and J gave up 7 bases, with 20 bases separating them. The germline V gene encodes CDR1 DFQATT and CDR2 SNEGSKA (reference sequence). The CDR3 is CSATRGSPVEEQYF. CDR3 nucleotide sequence: TGCAGTGCTACTAGGGGGAGCCCGGTAGAGGAGCAGTACTTC.

The genes are TRBV6-1 and TRBJ2-3, with D perhaps given as TRBD1 or TRBD2 (6 bases each). CDR1 and CDR2 from the germline V gene are MNHNS and SASEGT. The CDR3 consists of 17 residues. The V end was cut by 2 bases, the J end by 14 bases, with 29 bases between. CDR3 nucleotide sequence: TGTGCCAGCAGTGAACCTCCCGGGGGCCAGGCTCTTGGATACGCGTATTTT. Translated, it gives CASSEPPGGQALGYAYF.

V gene TRBV28 combines with J gene TRBJ2-5; the D gene is possibly TRBD1 (6 bases). The better agreement between TRBJ2-7 and the DNA end casts doubt on the J call. CDR3 size: 14 residues. Germline assignment: CDR1 MDHEN and CDR2 SYDVKM. This CDR3 reads CASSFQGLSYEQYF. The CDR3 DNA reads TGTGCCAGCAGTTTTCAGGGGTTAAGCTACGAGCAGTACTTC.

This clonotype was counted between two and nine times. The chain couples TRBV7-9 to TRBJ2-1; TRBD2 matches at 8 bases. V lost 5 bases to trimming and J lost 1 base; unmatched junction nucleotides: 7. Germline V CDR1 and CDR2: SEHNR, FQNEAQ (reference sequence). This CDR3 has 16 residues. The CDR3 DNA reads TGTGCCAGCAGCCCCGCAGGGACTAGTTCCTACAATGAGCAGTTCTTC. Its translation: CASSPAGTSSYNEQFF.